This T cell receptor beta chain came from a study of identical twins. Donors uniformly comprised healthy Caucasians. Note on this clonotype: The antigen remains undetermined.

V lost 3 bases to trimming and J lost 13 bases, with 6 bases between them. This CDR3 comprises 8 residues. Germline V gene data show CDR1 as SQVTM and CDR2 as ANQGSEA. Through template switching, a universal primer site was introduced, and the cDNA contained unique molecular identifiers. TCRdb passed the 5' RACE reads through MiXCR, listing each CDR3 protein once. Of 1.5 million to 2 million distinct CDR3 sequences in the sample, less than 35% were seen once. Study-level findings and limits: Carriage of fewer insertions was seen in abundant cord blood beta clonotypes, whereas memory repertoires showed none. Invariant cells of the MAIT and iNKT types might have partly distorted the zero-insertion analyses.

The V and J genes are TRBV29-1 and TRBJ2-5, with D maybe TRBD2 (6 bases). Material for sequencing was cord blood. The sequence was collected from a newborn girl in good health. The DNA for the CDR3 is TGCAGCGTTGAGGGACTGTACTTC. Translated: CSVEGLYF.